The 31 T cell receptor beta chains given below trace back to one sample, sequenced in a study of CD8+CD57+ T cells in acquired aplastic anemia. The use of genomic DNA as template underpinned the TCR beta VDJ and CDR3 profiling. TCRdb re-derived calls from the reads in MiXCR, one entry per CDR3 protein. Here the sample spans around 400,000 distinct CDR3 sequences, under 80% being singletons. The specimen was sorted CD4+, CD8+, or CD8+CD57+ T cells (not recorded which) from PBMCs. All receptors come from a human donor in good health, serving as a control.

Of note for this clonotype: Since a much larger clone is just one base distant, this may be a read error. The V call is TRBV5-5, the J call TRBJ1-3; tentative D call: TRBD1 (5 bases). V was pared by 2 bases and J by 0 bases, with 15 bases between. The CDR3 consists of 17 residues. The V gene's germline CDR1 is SGHKS and CDR2 YYEKEE (reference sequence). Here the CDR3 reads CASSLTGALSSGNTIYF. Here the CDR3 DNA reads TGTGCCAGCAGCTTAACCGGGGCCCTCAGCTCTGGAAACACCATATATTTT.

The CDR3 region has the DNA TGCGCCAGCAGCCAAGGACTAGCGGGAGAGGCGTACGAGCAGTACTTC. Translation gives CASSQGLAGEAYEQYF. J is TRBJ2-7 and V is TRBV4-1; 12 bases map to TRBD2. The CDR3 has 16 residues. Germline assignment: CDR1 MGHRA and CDR2 YSYEKL. Losses at the gene ends were 1 base for V and 4 bases for J; bases not matched to a gene: 5.

This clonotype was detected only once. The gene calls are TRBV24-1 and TRBJ1-3; 9 positions match TRBD1. J was trimmed by 15 bases and V by 4 bases; bases with no gene match: 9. This CDR3 contains 13 residues. Germline lookup yields CDR1 KGHDR and CDR2 SFDVKD. CDR3 DNA: TGTGCCACCAGTGAGCCGGACAGGGGAACACCATATTTT. Translating it yields CATSEPDRGTPYF.

Notes on this clonotype: Its ends do not fully match the called genes, so a read error is possible. This CDR3 is CATSEAEGADPGDLFF. CDR3 DNA sequence: TGCGCCACCAGTGAGGCAGAGGGCGCGGACCCAGGGGACCTGTTTTTT. The chain joins TRBV10-1 to TRBJ2-2; tentatively, D is TRBD1 (6 bases). This CDR3 has 16 residues. In germline, CDR1 is WNHNN, CDR2 SYGVQD (reference sequence).

The table lists this clonotype with many counts. This CDR3 reads CSARSPGASYGYTF. The CDR3 nucleotides are TGCAGTGCTCGATCCCCCGGGGCCTCCTATGGCTACACCTTC. The chain is built from TRBV20-1 and TRBJ1-2, with D possibly being TRBD1 (5 bases). CDR3 length equals 14 residues. Germline V gives CDR1 DFQATT, CDR2 SNEGSKA (reference sequence). V lost 5 bases, J lost 4 bases, and 17 bases lay in between.

This clonotype came up a few times. A clone one base away is much larger, so this may be a read error. J is TRBJ2-5 and V is TRBV5-1; TRBD2 might be the D (6 bases). Germline values: CDR1 SGHRS, CDR2 YFSETQ. The CDR3 spans 14 residues. The CDR3 sequence: CASSLGDFQGTQYF. CDR3 DNA sequence: TGCGCCAGCAGCTTGGGGGACTTCCAAGGGACCCAGTACTTC.

This clonotype was detected only once. This chain joins TRBV7-8 and TRBJ2-5; the D gene is possibly TRBD1 (6 bases). This CDR3 is 15 amino acids long. CDR1 is SGHVS and CDR2 is FQNEAQ in the germline V gene. Trimming took off 6 bases at V and 10 bases at J, with 24 bases between the two ends. In DNA form, the CDR3 reads TGTGCCAGCAGTCCCGACCAGGGGTCCCAGGAGTTCCAGTACTTC. Protein product: CASSPDQGSQEFQYF.

On this clonotype: One junction end disagrees with the germline gene, perhaps due to a read error. The V gene is TRBV12-3 or TRBV12-4, the J gene TRBJ1-1; D gene uncertain. The CDR3 has 13 residues. In DNA, the CDR3 is TGCGCCAGCAGATGGGAGATGAACACTGAAGCTTTCTTT. Translated: CASRWEMNTEAFF.

A note on this clonotype: The CDR3 end shows no conserved phenylalanine or tryptophan, and so a read error is likely. Because the CDR3's place on the DNA is in doubt, the DNA is left out and the CDR3 is given as listed by TCRdb. The chain has TRBV7-9 and TRBJ1-2. The CDR3 adds up to 13 amino acids, both ends counted. Germline assignment: CDR1 SEHNR and CDR2 FQNEAQ (reference sequence). This CDR3 reads CASSLAQICGHPL.

This clonotype was picked up a small number of times. The V gene is TRBV20-1, the J gene TRBJ1-2; D is possibly TRBD1 (6 bases). Trimming pared 5 bases from V and 4 bases from J, leaving 14 bases between. Germline V CDR1 and CDR2: DFQATT, SNEGSKA (reference sequence). The CDR3 extends over 13 amino acids. CDR3 sequence (DNA): TGCAGTGCTTATACAGGGTCCAGCTATGGCTACACCTTC. It specifies CSAYTGSSYGYTF.

This chain connects TRBV20-1 to TRBJ1-1; tentative D call: TRBD1 (5 bases). V lost 5 bases to trimming and J lost 9 bases, with 19 bases between them. The CDR3 spans 13 residues. Germline V gene lookup returns CDR1 DFQATT and CDR2 SNEGSKA (reference sequence). Here the CDR3 reads CSAAWGEKTKAFF. The CDR3 DNA follows: TGCAGTGCTGCATGGGGGGAAAAAACTAAAGCTTTCTTT.

This clonotype was seen more than once but under ten times. The V and J genes are TRBV10-1 and TRBJ2-5, with D unclear. V was trimmed by 10 bases and J by 5 bases, leaving 20 bases between them. This CDR3 contains 14 residues. Germline values: CDR1 WNHNN, CDR2 SYGVQD (reference sequence). The CDR3 coding sequence is TGCGCCATTTTGTCCCCAGGCCGGCCCGAGACCCAGTACTTC. It is translated as CAILSPGRPETQYF.

As to this clonotype: The CDR3 end shows no conserved phenylalanine or tryptophan, and so a read error is likely. Because the CDR3's place on the DNA is in doubt, the DNA is left out and the CDR3 is given as listed by TCRdb. The J gene is TRBJ2-1, the V gene TRBV2; TRBD2, as called in the table, went unchecked against the DNA. The germline gives CDR1 SNHLY, CDR2 FYNNEI. The CDR3 has 15 residues if both end residues are counted. The chain's CDR3 is CASRSGRTIDAFFGQ.

This chain connects TRBV5-1 to TRBJ2-7; 7 positions match TRBD1. J gave up 4 bases and V 3 bases, and 7 bases lay outside the gene matches. This CDR3 has 14 amino acids. CDR1 is SGHRS and CDR2 is YFSETQ in the germline V gene. This CDR3 reads CASSSNRQGYEQYF. The CDR3 coding sequence is TGCGCCAGCAGCTCGAACCGACAGGGATACGAGCAGTACTTC. Full variable domain (outside the CDR3, taken from reference TRBV5-1 and TRBJ2-7): KAGVTQTPRYLIKTRGQQVTLSCSPISGHRSVSWYQQTPGQGLQFLFEYFSETQRNKGNFPGRFSGRQFSNSRSEMNVSTLELGDSALYLCASSSNRQGYEQYFGPGTRLTVT.

This clonotype was recorded at least ten times. The chain employs TRBV30 and TRBJ1-2; D is perhaps TRBD1 (5 bases). V was trimmed by 2 bases and J by 4 bases, leaving 8 bases between them. The CDR3 spans 12 residues. CDR1 and CDR2 (germline): GTSNPN, SVGIG (reference sequence). The CDR3 DNA reads as TGTGCCTGGAGTTCAGACAGCTATGGCTACACCTTC. Amino acid sequence: CAWSSDSYGYTF.

The chain uses TRBV13 and TRBJ1-6; weak D call: TRBD1 (6 bases). The CDR3 has 14 amino acids. Per germline, CDR1 PRHDT and CDR2 FYEKMQ (reference sequence). The germline V and J ends were trimmed by 3 bases and 7 bases, with 10 bases remaining between them. The CDR3: CASSFDRLNSPLHF. The CDR3 DNA is TGTGCCAGCAGCTTCGACAGGCTGAATTCACCCCTCCACTTT. The full variable domain, in which reference TRBV13 and TRBJ1-6 provide the parts outside the CDR3, is AAGVIQSPRHLIKEKRETATLKCYPIPRHDTVYWYQQGPGQDPQFLISFYEKMQSDKGSIPDRFSAQQFSDYHSELNMSSLELGDSALYFCASSFDRLNSPLHFGNGTRLTVT.

The rearrangement links TRBV19 to TRBJ1-2; TRBD1 agrees at 8 bases. This CDR3 is built from 15 residues. From germline, CDR1 is LNHDA and CDR2 SQIVND (reference sequence). V lost 4 bases to trimming and J lost 4 bases; unmatched junction nucleotides: 8. The CDR3 loop is CASSNRDRWTYGYTF. The CDR3, as DNA: TGTGCCAGTAGTAACCGGGACAGGTGGACCTATGGCTACACCTTC.

V is TRBV29-1 and J is TRBJ2-7, with D possibly being TRBD2 (5 bases). Trimming left V 4 bases short and J 10 bases short, with 14 bases between. This CDR3 comprises 11 residues. The germline V gene encodes CDR1 SQVTM and CDR2 ANQGSEA. The DNA of the CDR3 is TGCAGCGTTGGAGCGGCTTGGGAACAGTACTTC. Translated, it gives CSVGAAWEQYF.

The chain joins TRBV24-1 to TRBJ2-3, with D uncertain. This CDR3 is 14 amino acids long. Trimming took off 7 bases at V and 0 bases at J, with 10 bases between the two ends. The V gene's germline CDR1 is KGHDR and CDR2 SFDVKD. The CDR3 is CATSVFSSTDTQYF. Here the CDR3 DNA reads TGTGCCACCAGCGTCTTTTCTAGCACAGATACGCAGTATTTT.

The chain joins TRBV10-3 to TRBJ1-5; the D gene is possibly TRBD1 (5 bases). This CDR3 comprises 15 residues. CDR1 ENHRY and CDR2 SYGVKD come from the germline V gene. The ends were cut back, 5 bases at V and 4 bases at J, with 15 bases in the middle. CDR3 sequence reads: CAISQGAHENQPQHF. DNA of the CDR3: TGTGCCATCAGTCAAGGGGCCCATGAAAATCAGCCCCAGCATTTT.

On this clonotype: The junction shows a germline mismatch at one end, possibly a read error. V usage is TRBV9 and J usage is TRBJ1-4; D is unclear. The CDR3 has 14 residues. The V gene's germline CDR1 is SGDLS and CDR2 YYNGEE. The chain's CDR3 is CASSLDSSNDTLFF. The DNA for the CDR3 is TGCGCCAGCAGCTTGGATAGTTCTAATGATACACTGTTTTTT.

In this sample, this clonotype turned up a few times. V and J are TRBV30 and TRBJ1-4; no definite D call. V was shortened by 1 base and J by 7 bases, with 13 bases between the two germline ends. In germline, CDR1 is GTSNPN, CDR2 SVGIG (reference sequence). The CDR3 length is 14 residues. CDR3 protein: CAWSAPDWGEKLFF. The CDR3 nucleotides are TGTGCCTGGAGTGCACCGGATTGGGGTGAAAAACTGTTTTTT.

The table lists this clonotype with many counts. The gene calls are TRBV3-1 and TRBJ1-2; D uncertain. The CDR3 is 17 amino acids. The V and J ends lost 0 bases and 2 bases respectively, with 16 bases between them. CDR1 LGHDT and CDR2 YNNKEL come from the germline V gene (reference sequence). The CDR3: CASSQEPYFQRNYGYTF. Written as DNA, the CDR3 is TGTGCCAGCAGCCAAGAACCCTACTTTCAGCGGAACTATGGCTACACCTTC.

The V gene is TRBV12-3 or TRBV12-4, the J gene TRBJ2-5; 8 bases are a match to TRBD2. The CDR3 runs to 18 residues. V gave up 7 bases and J gave up 0 bases; unmatched junction bases: 16. The CDR3 DNA is TGTGCCAGCACCGTAGGGCGGGGGGCCAATTCGTACCAAGAGACCCAGTACTTC. The encoded protein is CASTVGRGANSYQETQYF.

The sample holds many counts of this clonotype. This rearrangement joins TRBV27 to TRBJ1-2; possible D gene TRBD1, 5 bases. Looked up from germline, CDR1 is MNHEY and CDR2 is SMNVEV (reference sequence). CDR3 length: 16 amino acids. Trimming removed 4 bases from V and 7 bases from J, with 22 bases in between. This CDR3 reads CASSSVSGRTGRGYTF. CDR3 coding DNA: TGTGCCAGCAGTTCAGTTTCGGGGCGTACAGGACGTGGCTACACCTTC.

The sample holds many counts of this clonotype. The chain links TRBV11-3 to TRBJ2-2, with unresolved D. The CDR3 loop spans 14 amino acids. Trimming stripped 4 bases from V and 1 base from J, with 7 bases between. The V gene's germline CDR1 is SGHNT and CDR2 YENEEA. CDR3 sequence: CASSSIQNTGELFF. CDR3 nucleotides: TGTGCCAGCAGCTCCATACAGAACACCGGGGAGCTGTTTTTT.

Turning to this clonotype: One junction end disagrees with the germline gene, perhaps due to a read error. The V and J genes are TRBV7-6 and TRBJ2-4; a possible D gene is TRBD2 (5 bases). The CDR3 is 16 residues long. From germline, CDR1 is SGHVS and CDR2 FNYEAQ. The CDR3 protein is CASSLSRGFGKNIRYF. The CDR3 coding sequence is TGTGCCAGCAGCTTAAGTCGGGGTTTCGGCAAAAACATTCGGTACTTC. The entire variable domain, with the rest obtained from reference TRBV7-6 and TRBJ2-4, is as follows: GAGVSQSPRYKVTKRGQDVALRCDPISGHVSLYWYRQALGQGPEFLTYFNYEAQQDKSGLPNDRFSAERPEGSISTLTIQRTEQRDSAMYRCASSLSRGFGKNIRYFGAGTRLSVL.

This chain uses TRBV19 with TRBJ2-1; 10 nucleotides match TRBD1. Germline lookup yields CDR1 LNHDA and CDR2 SQIVND (reference sequence). J lost 9 bases, V lost 5 bases, and 7 bases had no gene match. This CDR3 is 14 amino acids long. The CDR3 region is CASSLGTGVLEQFF. The CDR3 DNA is TGTGCCAGTAGTCTCGGGACAGGGGTGCTTGAGCAGTTCTTC. The full variable domain, in which reference TRBV19 and TRBJ2-1 provide the parts outside the CDR3, is DGGITQSPKYLFRKEGQNVTLSCEQNLNHDAMYWYRQDPGQGLRLIYYSQIVNDFQKGDIAEGYSVSREKKESFPLTVTSAQKNPTAFYLCASSLGTGVLEQFFGPGTRLTVL.

The rearrangement links TRBV24-1 to TRBJ2-7; tentatively, D is TRBD1 or TRBD2 (5 bases each). Trimming cost V 11 bases and J 6 bases, with 22 bases left between them. This CDR3 has 14 amino acids. Per the germline V gene, CDR1 is KGHDR and CDR2 is SFDVKD. CDR3 coding DNA: TGTGCCAGTAAACGGACTGGGGGAACCGGCGAGCAGTACTTC. This translates into CASKRTGGTGEQYF.

As for this clonotype: One end of the junction is discordant with germline, which a read error may explain. The chain uses TRBV29-1 and TRBJ1-2; a possible D gene is TRBD1 (5 bases). Germline loops: CDR1 SQVTM, CDR2 ANQGSEA. The CDR3 totals 14 residues. Written as DNA, the CDR3 is TGCAGCGTTGTCGCGACAAGCGGGGGGAGGGAGCAGTCCTTC. Protein product: CSVVATSGGREQSF.

The chain joins TRBV7-3 to TRBJ1-2, with 7 bases aligning to TRBD1. Losses at the gene ends were 3 bases for V and 5 bases for J; bases not matched to a gene: 9. Looked up from germline, CDR1 is SGHTA and CDR2 is FQGTGA. The CDR3 is 15 residues long. This chain's CDR3 is CASSFAQGELYGYTF. The CDR3 nucleotides are TGTGCCAGCAGCTTTGCGCAGGGGGAGTTGTATGGCTACACCTTC.